This T cell receptor (beta chain) is drawn from a study of T cell responses to AZD1222 COVID-19 vaccine. General observations from the study: In the spike-specific TCR repertoire, nearly half reportedly target unmutated variant regions. Clonal diversity was possibly underestimated, and the donors were mostly white British, with more females. Scientists sampled the repertoires only once the peak T cell response had passed.

Comments on this clone: Its matching antigen is unknown.

TCRdb's table, derived via immunoSEQ multiplex PCR, lists solely in-frame clones and lacks some. The sample lists approximately 70,000 clones, roughly 85% seen once, with 2.5% in the top ten. The germline V gene has CDR1 LGHDT and CDR2 YNNKEL (reference sequence). The V gene lost 4 bases and the J gene lost 2 bases, with 11 bases spanning the gap. The CDR3 runs to 14 residues. The receptor's source is an adult in good health. Sequenced here: peripheral blood, sampled on day 0 of AZD1222 vaccination. J is TRBJ1-1 and V is TRBV3-1 (or the pseudogene TRBV3-2); D gene uncertain. The CDR3 sequence is CASSLNEGNTEAFF. The CDR3 DNA reads as TGTGCCAGCAGCCTTAATGAGGGAAACACTGAAGCTTTCTTT.